This T cell receptor (beta chain) comes out of a study of blood T cell repertoires in COVID-19. The table came from immunoSEQ multiplex PCR; TCRdb's copy has only in-frame clones and leaves some out. In the table there are approximately 130,000 clones, over 80% of which are singletons. Sequencing was performed on PBMCs or T cells enriched from blood (not recorded which). The source is a young man who had recovered from COVID-19.

CDR3: CAISDYREGYNEQFF. The CDR3 bases are TGTGCCATCAGTGACTACAGGGAGGGCTACAATGAGCAGTTCTTC. This sequence joins TRBV10-3 and TRBJ2-1; D may be TRBD2 (7 bases). V lost 3 bases and J lost 3, with 12 bases in between. The CDR3 has 15 residues. Germline V lookup: CDR1 ENHRY, CDR2 SYGVKD.